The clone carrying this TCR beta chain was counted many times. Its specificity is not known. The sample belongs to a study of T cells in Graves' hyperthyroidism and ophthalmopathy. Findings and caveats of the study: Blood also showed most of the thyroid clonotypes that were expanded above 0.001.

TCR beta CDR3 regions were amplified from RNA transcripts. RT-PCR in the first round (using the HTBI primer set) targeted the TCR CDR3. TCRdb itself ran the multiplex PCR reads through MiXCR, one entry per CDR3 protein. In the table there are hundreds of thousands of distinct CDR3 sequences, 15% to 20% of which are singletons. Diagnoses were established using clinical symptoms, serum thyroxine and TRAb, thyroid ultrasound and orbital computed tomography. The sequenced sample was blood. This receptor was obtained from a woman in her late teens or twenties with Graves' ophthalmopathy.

The CDR3 DNA follows: TGTGCCACCCGGCGATCGGGTAGCAATCAGCCCCAGCATTTT. It translates to CATRRSGSNQPQHF. The chain combines TRBV27 with TRBJ1-5; D is undetermined. The CDR3 contains 14 residues. Germline loops: CDR1 MNHEY, CDR2 SMNVEV (reference sequence). V lost 10 bases and J lost 0, with 13 bases in between.